This paragraph covers one TCR beta chain sequence. Sequencing was performed with immunoSEQ multiplex PCR; in TCRdb, only in-frame clones are kept and a portion is missing. The sample includes about 280,000 clones, around 85% of them seen just once. The data were obtained in a study of blood T cell repertoires in COVID-19. Sequencing used peripheral blood. The receptor was derived from a woman aged 25 to 39 who had recovered from COVID-19.

The CDR3: CASSDIRGQETQYF. DNA of the CDR3: TGTGCCAGCAGTGACATACGGGGGCAAGAGACCCAGTACTTC. The chain is built from TRBV6-1 and TRBJ2-5; D may be TRBD2 (6 bases). Germline loops: CDR1 MNHNS, CDR2 SASEGT. The length of the CDR3 is 14 residues. Trimming took off 3 bases at V and 2 bases at J, with 10 bases between the two ends.